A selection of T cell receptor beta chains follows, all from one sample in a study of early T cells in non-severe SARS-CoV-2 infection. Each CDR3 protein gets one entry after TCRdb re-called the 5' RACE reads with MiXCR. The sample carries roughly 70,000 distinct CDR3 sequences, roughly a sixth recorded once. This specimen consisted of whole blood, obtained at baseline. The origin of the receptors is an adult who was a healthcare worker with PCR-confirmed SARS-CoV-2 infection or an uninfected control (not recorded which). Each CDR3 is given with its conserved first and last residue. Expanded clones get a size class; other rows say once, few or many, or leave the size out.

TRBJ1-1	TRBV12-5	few	CASGPLTGGTEAFF
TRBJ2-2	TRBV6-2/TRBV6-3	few	CASTTVGFRPGTGELFF
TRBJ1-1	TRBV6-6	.	CASTRTENTEAFF
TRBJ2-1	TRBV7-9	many	CASSFGLAGGYNEQFF
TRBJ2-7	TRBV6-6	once	CASRHSWEQYF
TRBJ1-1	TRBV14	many	CASSFGRGNTEAFF
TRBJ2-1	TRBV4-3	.	CASLGPSAEQFF
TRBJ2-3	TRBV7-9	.	CTRRAWTPTDTQYF
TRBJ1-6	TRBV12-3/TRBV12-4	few	CASSLMGGPSSPLHF
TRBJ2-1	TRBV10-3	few	CAISESTGTYNEQFF
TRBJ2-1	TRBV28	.	CASSPRQLSYNEQFF
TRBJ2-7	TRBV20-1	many	CSARDSTGTGGKVYEQYF
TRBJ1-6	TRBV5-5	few	CASSQPGQGDSPLHF